This entry lists 23 T cell receptor beta chains sequenced from one sample in a study of blood T cell repertoires in COVID-19. Profiling relied on immunoSEQ multiplex PCR, and the TCRdb table lists in-frame clones only, not all of them. The sample contains about 340,000 clones, more than 90% of which appear only once. Sequencing was performed on PBMCs or T cells enriched from blood (not recorded which). All receptors derive from a woman aged 25 to 39 who had recovered from COVID-19.

This chain joins TRBV1 and TRBJ2-3; TRBD2 reflects the table's D call only, with no check against the DNA. TRBV1 is a known pseudogene. The CDR3 covers 15 residues. The CDR3 sequence: CTSSQASSGEDTQYF. The CDR3 DNA reads as TGCACCAGCAGCCAAGCATCTAGCGGGGAAGATACGCAGTATTTT.

The chain combines TRBV10-3 with TRBJ2-1, with 8 nucleotides matching TRBD2. The germline gives CDR1 ENHRY, CDR2 SYGVKD. This CDR3 comprises 15 residues. Losses at the gene ends were 10 bases for V and 2 bases for J; bases not matched to a gene: 10. The CDR3 loop reads CASTSGSGPYNEQFF. The CDR3 DNA reads TGTGCCAGTACTAGCGGATCGGGTCCCTACAATGAGCAGTTCTTC.

The chain links TRBV21-1 to TRBJ2-1; the DNA was not compared with TRBD2, the D call given in the table. TRBV21-1 is a pseudogene. The CDR3 length is 14 residues. The CDR3 nucleotides are TGTGCCAGAGGCACGAGCGGGAGTTGGAATGAGCAGTTCTTC. It specifies CARGTSGSWNEQFF.

The chain uses TRBV6-5 and TRBJ2-1; 11 bases align to TRBD2. The CDR3 runs 15 residues. The ends lost 4 bases at V and 6 bases at J; junction bases unmatched: 5. The germline V gene encodes CDR1 MNHEY and CDR2 SVGAGI. CDR3 protein: CASSSRLAGSNEQFF. The CDR3 nucleotides are TGTGCCAGCAGTTCACGACTAGCGGGATCCAATGAGCAGTTCTTC.

This clone has only a few counts. The rearrangement links TRBV18 to TRBJ1-1; a possible D gene is TRBD1 (5 bases). CDR3 size: 14 residues. V lost 3 bases and J lost 0, with 8 bases in between. CDR1 is KGHSH, CDR2 LQKENI, per germline. The CDR3 spells CASSPRQMNTEAFF. The CDR3 DNA sequence: TGTGCCAGCTCACCTCGACAGATGAACACTGAAGCTTTCTTT. Filled out from reference TRBV18 and TRBJ1-1, the complete variable domain reads NAGVMQNPRHLVRRRGQEARLRCSPMKGHSHVYWYRQLPEEGLKFMVYLQKENIIDESGMPKERFSAEFPKEGPSILRIQQVVRGDSAAYFCASSPRQMNTEAFFGQGTRLTVV.

The table lists this clone with a count of one. The chain couples TRBV28 to TRBJ2-1; 9 bases line up with TRBD2. The germline V gene encodes CDR1 MDHEN and CDR2 SYDVKM. CDR3 length equals 14 residues. J was trimmed by 9 bases and V by 10 bases; bases with no gene match: 13. The CDR3 sequence is CATQSGGRAREQFF. The DNA of the CDR3 is TGTGCCACTCAAAGCGGCGGGAGGGCCCGTGAGCAGTTCTTC.

This chain joins TRBV7-8 and TRBJ1-6; the match to TRBD1 covers 7 bases. V trimming: 5 bases; J trimming: 7 bases; junction bases outside the gene matches: 17. Germline lookup yields CDR1 SGHVS and CDR2 FQNEAQ. There are 18 residues in the CDR3. CDR3 protein: CASSPSTVGGWLNSPLHF. DNA for the CDR3: TGTGCCAGCAGCCCCTCGACAGTAGGGGGCTGGTTGAATTCACCCCTCCACTTT.

V and J are TRBV9 and TRBJ2-2; perhaps TRBD1 as D (6 bases). With 4 bases removed from V and 0 bases from J, the gap between germline ends came to 16 bases. The CDR3 totals 17 residues. Germline values: CDR1 SGDLS, CDR2 YYNGEE. CDR3 in DNA: TGTGCCAGCAGCCCAAGAGGTGGGGGCGCGAACACCGGGGAGCTGTTTTTT. It codes for CASSPRGGGANTGELFF.

The chain couples TRBV5-4 to TRBJ1-5; weak D call: TRBD1 (6 bases). V gave up 2 bases and J gave up 1 base, with 10 bases separating them. The germline V gene has CDR1 SGHNT and CDR2 YYREEE (reference sequence). This CDR3 region has 15 residues. The CDR3 loop is CASSLQGVSNQPQHF. CDR3 in DNA: TGTGCCAGCAGCTTACAGGGTGTAAGCAATCAGCCCCAGCATTTT.

This chain links TRBV12-5 with TRBJ1-2; no clear D gene. The germline gives CDR1 LGHNT, CDR2 FRNRAP. The length of the CDR3 is 15 residues. V lost 2 bases and J 1 base, leaving 11 bases between the germline ends. The CDR3 loop reads CASGLSDVCNYGYTF. The CDR3 DNA is TGTGCTAGTGGTTTGAGCGATGTCTGTAACTATGGCTACACCTTC. Full variable domain (rest looked up from reference TRBV12-5 and TRBJ1-2): DARVTQTPRHKVTEMGQEVTMRCQPILGHNTVFWYRQTMMQGLELLAYFRNRAPLDDSGMPKDRFSAEMPDATLATLKIQPSEPRDSAVYFCASGLSDVCNYGYTFGSGTRLTVV.

V gene TRBV2 combines with J gene TRBJ2-1; 10 bases map to TRBD2. CDR1 is SNHLY, CDR2 FYNNEI, per germline. V lost 0 bases, J lost 6 bases, and 2 bases stayed unmatched. This CDR3 contains 15 residues. The CDR3 loop is CASSEAGLASNEQFF. DNA of the CDR3: TGTGCCAGCAGTGAAGCGGGACTAGCGTCCAATGAGCAGTTCTTC.

The CDR3 is CASSVSFNQPQHF. CDR3 bases: TGTGCCAGCAGCGTATCGTTCAATCAGCCCCAGCATTTT. The chain has TRBV7-6 and TRBJ1-5, with D unresolved. Trimming took off 5 bases at V and 3 bases at J, with 8 bases between the two ends. From germline, CDR1 is SGHVS and CDR2 FNYEAQ. The CDR3 totals 13 residues.

V gene TRBV10-3 combines with J gene TRBJ1-1; 7 bases are shared with TRBD1. This CDR3 has 14 amino acids. V lost 6 bases and J lost 5; bases outside the gene matches: 9. The germline V gene encodes CDR1 ENHRY and CDR2 SYGVKD. This chain's CDR3 is CAISKGAEGTEAFF. The CDR3 coding sequence is TGTGCCATCAGCAAGGGGGCGGAGGGTACTGAAGCTTTCTTT.

This clone is a singleton in its sample. The rearrangement joins TRBV7-9 to TRBJ2-3; a weak D match, TRBD1 (5 bases). The CDR3 has 13 residues. Trimming removed 3 bases at V and 6 bases at J, with 10 bases between. The V gene's germline CDR1 is SEHNR and CDR2 FQNEAQ (reference sequence). CDR3 DNA sequence: TGTGCCAGCAGCTTCGCAGGGCCGGATACGCAGTATTTT. Translation: CASSFAGPDTQYF. Supplemented by reference TRBV7-9 and TRBJ2-3, the full variable domain reads DTGVSQNPRHKITKRGQNVTFRCDPISEHNRLYWYRQTLGQGPEFLTYFQNEAQLEKSRLLSDRFSAERPKGSFSTLEIQRTEQGDSAMYLCASSFAGPDTQYFGPGTRLTVL.

This clone was recorded only once. This sequence joins TRBV29-1 and TRBJ2-1, with TRBD2 matching over 7 bases. V dropped 4 bases and J dropped 3; count of bases not matched to a gene: 3. The CDR3 is 13 residues long. Germline V lookup: CDR1 SQVTM, CDR2 ANQGSEA. The CDR3 loop reads CSVGGRLYNEQFF. The CDR3 DNA sequence: TGCAGCGTTGGCGGGAGACTCTACAATGAGCAGTTCTTC.

This chain joins TRBV27 and TRBJ2-7; 9 nucleotides line up with TRBD1. The CDR3 has 15 amino acids. The germline CDR1 and CDR2 sequences are MNHEY and SMNVEV (reference sequence). Losses at the gene ends were 5 bases for V and 4 bases for J; bases not matched to a gene: 9. The CDR3 sequence is CASSVQTGGGYEQYF. As DNA, the CDR3 is TGTGCCAGCAGTGTACAGACAGGGGGAGGTTACGAGCAGTACTTC.

The chain combines TRBV24-1 with TRBJ2-7; 12 bases match TRBD1. The V and J ends lost 6 bases and 7 bases, in that order; junction bases with no gene match: 12. The CDR3 totals 16 residues. In germline, CDR1 is KGHDR, CDR2 SFDVKD. CDR3 in DNA: TGTGCCACCAGTACAATTCAGGGACAGGGGGCGGGTGAGCAGTACTTC. Residues: CATSTIQGQGAGEQYF.

The chain recombines TRBV9 with TRBJ2-7, with D maybe TRBD1 (6 bases). Deletions cut 2 bases from V and 2 bases from J, with 11 bases between. CDR3 length: 14 residues. Germline CDR1 is SGDLS and CDR2 is YYNGEE. CDR3 region: CASSVGQIPYEQYF. CDR3 nucleotide sequence: TGTGCCAGCAGCGTCGGACAGATCCCCTACGAGCAGTACTTC.

The genes are TRBV5-1 and TRBJ2-1, with TRBD2 identical over 13 bases. Germline CDR1 reads SGHRS; CDR2 reads YFSETQ. The junction had 5 bases not matched to a gene; V was cut back by 2 bases and J by 12 bases. The CDR3 runs to 14 residues. The CDR3 coding sequence is TGCGCCAGCAGCTTAGGACTAGCGGGAGAGTTGCAGTTCTTC. Translated, it gives CASSLGLAGELQFF.

The genes are TRBV5-6 and TRBJ2-7; D may be TRBD2 (5 bases). V lost 3 bases and J 2 bases, leaving 9 bases between the germline ends. This CDR3 is built from 13 residues. The V gene's germline CDR1 is SGHDT and CDR2 YYEEEE. The CDR3 DNA reads as TGTGCCAGCAGCTCGGGGAATCCCTACGAGCAGTACTTC. Its translation is CASSSGNPYEQYF.

V gene TRBV5-6 combines with J gene TRBJ1-2, with 7 bases matching TRBD1. With V trimmed by 2 bases and J by 3 bases, 10 bases remained unmatched. This CDR3 is built from 16 residues. Germline lookup yields CDR1 SGHDT and CDR2 YYEEEE. CDR3 in amino acids: CASSFSGTAIYYGYTF. As DNA, the CDR3 is TGTGCCAGCAGCTTCTCCGGGACAGCGATCTACTATGGCTACACCTTC.

This clone was seen only once. This chain joins TRBV7-2 and TRBJ2-7; maybe TRBD2 (5 bases). V was trimmed by 3 bases and J by 6 bases, leaving 15 bases between them. The CDR3 has 14 residues. The germline CDR1 and CDR2 sequences are SGHTA and FQGNSA. In DNA, the CDR3 is TGTGCCAGCAGCTTTTGGGGAGAACACGCCGAGCAGTACTTC. This translates into CASSFWGEHAEQYF.

V usage is TRBV25-1 and J usage is TRBJ2-7; D not certain. CDR1 is MGHDK and CDR2 is SYGVNS in the germline V gene. The CDR3 covers 11 residues. The V and J ends lost 5 bases and 7 bases respectively, with 9 bases between them. The CDR3 loop reads CASSQLGEQYF. DNA of the CDR3: TGTGCCAGCAGTCAACTCGGGGAGCAGTACTTC.